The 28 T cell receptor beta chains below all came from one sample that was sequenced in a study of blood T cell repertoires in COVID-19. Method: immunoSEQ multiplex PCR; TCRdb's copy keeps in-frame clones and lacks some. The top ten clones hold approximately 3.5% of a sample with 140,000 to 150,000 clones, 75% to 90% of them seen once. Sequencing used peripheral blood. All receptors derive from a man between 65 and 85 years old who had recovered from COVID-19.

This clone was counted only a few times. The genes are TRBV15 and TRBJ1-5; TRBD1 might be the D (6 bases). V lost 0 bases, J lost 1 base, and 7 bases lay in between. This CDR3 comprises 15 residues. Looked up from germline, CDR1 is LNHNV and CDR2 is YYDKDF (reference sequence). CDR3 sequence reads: CATSRDTGSNQPQHF. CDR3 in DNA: TGTGCCACCAGCAGAGATACAGGGAGCAATCAGCCCCAGCATTTT. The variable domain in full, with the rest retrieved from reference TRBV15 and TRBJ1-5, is DAMVIQNPRYQVTQFGKPVTLSCSQTLNHNVMYWYQQKSSQAPKLLFHYYDKDFNNEADTPDNFQSRRPNTSFCFLDIRSPGLGDTAMYLCATSRDTGSNQPQHFGDGTRLSIL.

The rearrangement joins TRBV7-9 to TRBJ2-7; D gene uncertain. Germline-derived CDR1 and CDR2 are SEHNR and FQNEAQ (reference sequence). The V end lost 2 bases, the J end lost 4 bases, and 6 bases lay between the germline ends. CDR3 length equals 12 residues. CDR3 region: CASSLRGYEQYF. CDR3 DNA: TGTGCCAGCAGCTTAAGAGGTTACGAGCAGTACTTC.

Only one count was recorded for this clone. Here the CDR3 DNA reads TGTGCCAGCAGCGTGGGACAGCTACATGGTGAGCAGTTCTTC. Translating gives CASSVGQLHGEQFF. The chain carries TRBV9 and TRBJ2-1; the match to TRBD1 covers 7 bases. The germline CDR1 and CDR2 sequences are SGDLS and YYNGEE. V lost 2 bases, J lost 9 bases, and 8 bases stayed unmatched. The CDR3 totals 14 residues. Together with reference TRBV9 and TRBJ2-1, the CDR3 gives the full variable domain: DSGVTQTPKHLITATGQRVTLRCSPRSGDLSVYWYQQSLDQGLQFLIQYYNGEERAKGNILERFSAQQFPDLHSELNLSSLELGDSALYFCASSVGQLHGEQFFGPGTRLTVL.

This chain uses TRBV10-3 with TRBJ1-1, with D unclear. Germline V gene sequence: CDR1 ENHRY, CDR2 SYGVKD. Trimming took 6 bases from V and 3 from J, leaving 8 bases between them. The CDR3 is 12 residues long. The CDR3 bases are TGTGCCATCAGGGCCGGGGACACTGAAGCTTTCTTT. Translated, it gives CAIRAGDTEAFF.

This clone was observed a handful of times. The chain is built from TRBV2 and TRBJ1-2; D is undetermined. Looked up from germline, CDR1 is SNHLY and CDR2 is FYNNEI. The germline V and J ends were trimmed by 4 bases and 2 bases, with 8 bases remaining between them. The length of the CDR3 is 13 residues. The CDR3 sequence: CASSVGNNYGYTF. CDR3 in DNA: TGTGCCAGCAGTGTTGGCAACAACTATGGCTACACCTTC.

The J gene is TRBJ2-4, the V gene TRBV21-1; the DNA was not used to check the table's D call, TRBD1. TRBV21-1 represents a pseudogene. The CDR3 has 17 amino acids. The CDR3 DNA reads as TGTGCCAGCAGCGAAAGAGACAGGGGGCTAAGTGGAAACATTCAGTACTTC. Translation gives CASSERDRGLSGNIQYF.

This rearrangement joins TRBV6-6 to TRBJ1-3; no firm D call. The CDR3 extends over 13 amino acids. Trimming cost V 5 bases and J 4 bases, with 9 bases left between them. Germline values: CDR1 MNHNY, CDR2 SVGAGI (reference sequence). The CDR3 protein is CASSPLRGNTIYF. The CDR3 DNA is TGTGCCAGCAGTCCACTCAGGGGAAACACCATATATTTT.

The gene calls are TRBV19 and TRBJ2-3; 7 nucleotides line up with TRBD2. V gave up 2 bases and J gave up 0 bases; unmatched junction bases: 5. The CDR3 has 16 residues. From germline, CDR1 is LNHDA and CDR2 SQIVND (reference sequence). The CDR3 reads CASSILASGSTDTQYF. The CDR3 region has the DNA TGTGCCAGTAGTATACTGGCTAGCGGAAGCACAGATACGCAGTATTTT.

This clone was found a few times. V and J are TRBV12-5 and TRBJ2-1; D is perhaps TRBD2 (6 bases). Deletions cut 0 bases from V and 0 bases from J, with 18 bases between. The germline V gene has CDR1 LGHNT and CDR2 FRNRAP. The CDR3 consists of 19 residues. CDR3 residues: CASGLVPSGTPSSYNEQFF. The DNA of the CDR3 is TGTGCTAGTGGTTTGGTACCCTCCGGGACTCCGAGCTCCTACAATGAGCAGTTCTTC.

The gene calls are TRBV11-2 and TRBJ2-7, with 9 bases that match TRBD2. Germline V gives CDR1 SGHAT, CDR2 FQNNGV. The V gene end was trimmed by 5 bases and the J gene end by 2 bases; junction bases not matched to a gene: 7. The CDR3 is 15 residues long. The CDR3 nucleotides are TGTGCCAGCAGCCCCCGGGCGGGAGGGCCCTACGAGCAGTACTTC. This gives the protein CASSPRAGGPYEQYF.

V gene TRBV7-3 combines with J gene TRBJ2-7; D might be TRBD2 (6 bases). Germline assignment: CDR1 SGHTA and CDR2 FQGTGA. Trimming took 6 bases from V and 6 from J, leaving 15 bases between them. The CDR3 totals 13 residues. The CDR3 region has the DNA TGTGCCAGCAGTGTCGCGGGGCCGTCCGAGCAGTACTTC. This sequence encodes CASSVAGPSEQYF.

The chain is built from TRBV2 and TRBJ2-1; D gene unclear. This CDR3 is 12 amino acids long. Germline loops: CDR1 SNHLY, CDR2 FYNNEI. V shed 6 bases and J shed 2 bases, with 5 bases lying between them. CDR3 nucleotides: TGTGCCAGCAGAGACACCTACAATGAGCAGTTCTTC. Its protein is CASRDTYNEQFF.

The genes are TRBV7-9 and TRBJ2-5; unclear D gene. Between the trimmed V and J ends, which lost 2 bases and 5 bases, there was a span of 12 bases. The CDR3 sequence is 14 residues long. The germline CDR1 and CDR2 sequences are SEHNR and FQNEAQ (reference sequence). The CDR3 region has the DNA TGTGCCAGCAGCTTATACGTCGACTCGGAGACCCAGTACTTC. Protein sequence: CASSLYVDSETQYF. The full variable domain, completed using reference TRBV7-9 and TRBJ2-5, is DTGVSQNPRHKITKRGQNVTFRCDPISEHNRLYWYRQTLGQGPEFLTYFQNEAQLEKSRLLSDRFSAERPKGSFSTLEIQRTEQGDSAMYLCASSLYVDSETQYFGPGTRLLVL.

This CDR3 is CASRAPGLAGKETQYF. The CDR3 bases are TGTGCCAGCAGGGCCCCGGGACTAGCGGGAAAAGAGACCCAGTACTTC. The chain carries TRBV2 and TRBJ2-5; 13 nucleotides align to TRBD2. The length of the CDR3 is 16 residues. After removal of 6 bases from V and 3 bases from J, the junction contained 7 bases not matched to a gene. The germline gives CDR1 SNHLY, CDR2 FYNNEI.

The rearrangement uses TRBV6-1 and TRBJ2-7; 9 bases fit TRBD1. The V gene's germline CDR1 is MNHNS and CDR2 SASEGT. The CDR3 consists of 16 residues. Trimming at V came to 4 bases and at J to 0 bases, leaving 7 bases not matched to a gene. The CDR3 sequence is CASSVTYRGPSYEQYF. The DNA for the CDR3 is TGTGCCAGCAGTGTTACTTACAGGGGGCCCTCCTACGAGCAGTACTTC.

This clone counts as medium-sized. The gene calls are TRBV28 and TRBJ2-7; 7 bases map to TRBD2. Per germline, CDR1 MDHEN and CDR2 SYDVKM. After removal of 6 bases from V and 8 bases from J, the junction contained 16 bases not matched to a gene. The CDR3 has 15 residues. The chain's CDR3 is CASSRVRDYVWKQYF. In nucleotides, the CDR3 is TGTGCCAGCAGCCGCGTAAGGGACTATGTGTGGAAGCAGTACTTC.

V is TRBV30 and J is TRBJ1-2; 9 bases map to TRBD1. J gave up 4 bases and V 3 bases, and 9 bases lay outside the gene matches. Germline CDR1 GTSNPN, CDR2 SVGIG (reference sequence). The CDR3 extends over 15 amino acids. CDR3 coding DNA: TGTGCCTGGAGACTATCCGGGACAGGGATCTATGGCTACACCTTC. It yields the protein CAWRLSGTGIYGYTF.

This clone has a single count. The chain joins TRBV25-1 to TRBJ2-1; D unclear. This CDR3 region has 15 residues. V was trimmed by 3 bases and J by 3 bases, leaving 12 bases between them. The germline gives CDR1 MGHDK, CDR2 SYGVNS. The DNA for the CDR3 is TGTGCCAGCAGTGATCTCGATACCAGCTACAATGAGCAGTTCTTC. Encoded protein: CASSDLDTSYNEQFF.

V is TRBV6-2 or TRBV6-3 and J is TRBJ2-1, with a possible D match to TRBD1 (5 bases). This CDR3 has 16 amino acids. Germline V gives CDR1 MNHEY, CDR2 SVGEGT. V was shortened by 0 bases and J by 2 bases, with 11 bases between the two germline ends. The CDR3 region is CASSYSRGGTYNEQFF. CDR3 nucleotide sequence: TGTGCCAGCAGTTACTCTAGGGGCGGAACCTACAATGAGCAGTTCTTC.

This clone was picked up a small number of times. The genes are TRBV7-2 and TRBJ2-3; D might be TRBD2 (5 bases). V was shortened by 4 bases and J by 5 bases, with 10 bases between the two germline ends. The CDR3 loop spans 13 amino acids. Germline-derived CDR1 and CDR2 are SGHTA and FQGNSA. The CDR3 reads CASSSGMKDTQYF. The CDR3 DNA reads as TGTGCCAGCAGCTCCGGGATGAAAGATACGCAGTATTTT.

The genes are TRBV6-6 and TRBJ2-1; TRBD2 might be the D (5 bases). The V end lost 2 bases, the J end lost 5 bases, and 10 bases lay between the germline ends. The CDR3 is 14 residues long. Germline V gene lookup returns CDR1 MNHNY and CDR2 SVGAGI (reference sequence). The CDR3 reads CASSYVGRDNEQFF. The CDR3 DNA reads TGTGCCAGCAGTTACGTTGGGCGGGACAATGAGCAGTTCTTC.

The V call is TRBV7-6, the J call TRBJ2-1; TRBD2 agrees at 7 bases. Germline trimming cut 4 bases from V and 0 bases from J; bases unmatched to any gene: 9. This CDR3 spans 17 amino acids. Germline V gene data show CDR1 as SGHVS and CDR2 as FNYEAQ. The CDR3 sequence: CASSSPLAASSYNEQFF. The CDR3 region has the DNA TGTGCCAGCAGCTCTCCTCTAGCGGCAAGCTCCTACAATGAGCAGTTCTTC. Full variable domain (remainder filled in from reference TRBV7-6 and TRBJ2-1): GAGVSQSPRYKVTKRGQDVALRCDPISGHVSLYWYRQALGQGPEFLTYFNYEAQQDKSGLPNDRFSAERPEGSISTLTIQRTEQRDSAMYRCASSSPLAASSYNEQFFGPGTRLTVL.

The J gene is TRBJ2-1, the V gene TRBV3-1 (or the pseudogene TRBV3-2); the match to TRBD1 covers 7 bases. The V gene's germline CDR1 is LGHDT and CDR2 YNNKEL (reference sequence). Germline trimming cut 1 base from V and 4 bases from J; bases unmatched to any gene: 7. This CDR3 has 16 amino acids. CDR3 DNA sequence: TGTGCCAGCAGCCAAGGCCGGGACAGACGTTACAATGAGCAGTTCTTC. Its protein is CASSQGRDRRYNEQFF.

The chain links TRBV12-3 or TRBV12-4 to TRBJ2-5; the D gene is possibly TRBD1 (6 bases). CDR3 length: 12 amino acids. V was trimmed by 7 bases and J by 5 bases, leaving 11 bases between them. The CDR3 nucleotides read TGTGCCAGCATGGGGGCCGGGGAGACCCAGTACTTC. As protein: CASMGAGETQYF.

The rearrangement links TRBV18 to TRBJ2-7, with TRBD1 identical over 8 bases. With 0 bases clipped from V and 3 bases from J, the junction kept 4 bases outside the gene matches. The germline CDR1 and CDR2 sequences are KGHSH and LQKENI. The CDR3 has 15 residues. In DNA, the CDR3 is TGTGCCAGCTCACCACCGGGGGACAGGAACTACGAGCAGTACTTC. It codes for CASSPPGDRNYEQYF.

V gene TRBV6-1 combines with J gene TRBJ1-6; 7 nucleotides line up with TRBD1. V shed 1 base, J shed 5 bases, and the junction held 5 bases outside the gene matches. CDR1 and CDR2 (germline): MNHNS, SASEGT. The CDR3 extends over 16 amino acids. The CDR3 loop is CASSEVQGRNNSPLHF. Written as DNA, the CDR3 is TGTGCCAGCAGTGAAGTACAGGGGCGAAATAATTCACCCCTCCACTTT.

The CDR3 here is CAISESQPDSYEQYF. CDR3 in DNA: TGTGCCATCAGTGAGTCGCAACCGGACAGCTACGAGCAGTACTTC. This sequence joins TRBV10-3 and TRBJ2-7, with D possibly being TRBD1 (6 bases). The V end was cut by 0 bases, the J end by 3 bases, with 12 bases between. Germline-derived CDR1 and CDR2 are ENHRY and SYGVKD. The CDR3 runs 15 residues.

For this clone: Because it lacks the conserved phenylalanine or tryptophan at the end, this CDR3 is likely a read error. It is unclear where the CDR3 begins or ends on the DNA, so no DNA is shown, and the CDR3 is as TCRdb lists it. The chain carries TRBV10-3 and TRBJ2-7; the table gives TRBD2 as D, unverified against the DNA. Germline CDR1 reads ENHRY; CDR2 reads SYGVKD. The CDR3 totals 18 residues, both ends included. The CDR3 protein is CATGSLRGPKRAGGNWEL.